What follows are 14 T cell receptor beta chains derived from one specimen sequenced in a study of blood T cell repertoires in COVID-19. Here immunoSEQ multiplex PCR was the method, and the copy in TCRdb shows in-frame clones only, minus some. This sample has 150,000 to 200,000 clones, with 83% found just once. Source material: peripheral blood. The receptors here all came from an older woman with COVID-19, enrolled during active disease.

The chain uses TRBV5-1 and TRBJ2-6, with D possibly TRBD1 on 5 matching bases. This CDR3 has 15 amino acids. Trimming cost V 4 bases and J 2 bases, with 10 bases left between them. Per germline, CDR1 SGHRS and CDR2 YFSETQ. Here the CDR3 DNA reads TGCGCCAGCAGCACCTGGGGCGCTGGGGCCAACGTCCTGACTTTC. Protein product: CASSTWGAGANVLTF.

V gene TRBV7-2 combines with J gene TRBJ1-2; D may be TRBD1 (6 bases). Germline V gene sequence: CDR1 SGHTA, CDR2 FQGNSA. The V and J ends lost 5 bases and 4 bases respectively, with 17 bases between them. There are 15 residues in the CDR3. The CDR3 DNA sequence: TGTGCCAGCAGCGTACAGGGTCATGGAAGCTATGGCTACACCTTC. This sequence encodes CASSVQGHGSYGYTF.

The V gene is TRBV28, the J gene TRBJ1-4, with 9 bases aligning to TRBD1. The CDR3 has 15 residues. V lost 1 base and J lost 8; bases outside the gene matches: 5. From germline, CDR1 is MDHEN and CDR2 SYDVKM. The CDR3 sequence is CASSLSGQGREKLFF. CDR3 sequence (DNA): TGTGCCAGCAGTTTATCCGGACAGGGGAGGGAAAAACTGTTTTTT.

For the CDR3, the DNA is TGCAGTGCTAGTCTCCTGGGACAGGGGAACTCTGGGGCCAACGTCCTGACTTTC. This translates into CSASLLGQGNSGANVLTF. V gene TRBV20-1 combines with J gene TRBJ2-6; TRBD1 aligns across 10 bases. This CDR3 contains 18 residues. Germline V CDR1 and CDR2: DFQATT, SNEGSKA (reference sequence). Unmatched junction bases numbered 8, after V lost 3 bases and J lost 0 bases.

J is TRBJ2-3 and V is TRBV28; no reliable D call. The CDR3 covers 12 residues. Germline CDR1 is MDHEN and CDR2 is SYDVKM. V was cut by 2 bases and J by 6 bases, with 6 bases left in between. CDR3 DNA sequence: TGTGCCAGCAGTTTACTGTTTGATACGCAGTATTTT. Its translation: CASSLLFDTQYF.

CDR3 residues: CASSHAQGHEQYF. CDR3 DNA sequence: TGTGCCAGCAGCCACGCCCAGGGTCACGAGCAGTACTTC. The rearrangement joins TRBV2 to TRBJ2-7, with a weak D call TRBD1 (5 bases). The germline gives CDR1 SNHLY, CDR2 FYNNEI. The CDR3 length is 13 residues. Trimming took 6 bases from V and 5 from J, leaving 14 bases between them.

Remarks on this clone: The sample carries other DNA sequences with the same CDR3. The chain joins TRBV4-3 to TRBJ2-1; 11 bases are a match to TRBD2. The CDR3 consists of 16 residues. CDR1 is LGHNA and CDR2 is YSLEER in the germline V gene. V was pared by 3 bases and J by 3 bases, with 4 bases of the junction left unmatched. CDR3 protein: CASSQQLAGVYNEQFF. The CDR3 nucleotides are TGCGCCAGCAGCCAGCAACTAGCGGGAGTCTACAATGAGCAGTTCTTC.

CDR3 region: CASKWLLAGGGFF. CDR3 nucleotide sequence: TGTGCCAGTAAATGGCTCTTAGCGGGAGGGGGGTTCTTC. The V gene is TRBV2, the J gene TRBJ2-1, with 11 bases identical to TRBD2. Per the germline V gene, CDR1 is SNHLY and CDR2 is FYNNEI. CDR3 size: 13 residues. The J segment lost 15 bases and the V segment lost 9 bases, leaving 13 bases of the junction unmatched.

CDR3 nucleotide sequence: TGCGCCAGCAGCTTACAGGGGGAGGGCACAGATACGCAGTATTTT. This gives the protein CASSLQGEGTDTQYF. The rearrangement uses TRBV5-1 and TRBJ2-3; 8 nucleotides agree with TRBD1. Per germline, CDR1 SGHRS and CDR2 YFSETQ. Trimming removed 2 bases from V and 1 base from J; junction bases left unmatched: 3. The CDR3 contains 15 residues.

The J gene is TRBJ2-7, the V gene TRBV3-1 (or the pseudogene TRBV3-2); a weak D match, TRBD2 (6 bases). V lost 2 bases and J 3 bases, leaving 14 bases between the germline ends. The CDR3 has 15 residues. Germline values: CDR1 LGHDT, CDR2 YNNKEL (reference sequence). CDR3 sequence: CASSQNPLAIYEQYF. CDR3 bases: TGTGCCAGCAGCCAAAATCCCCTAGCGATCTACGAGCAGTACTTC.

J is TRBJ2-1 and V is TRBV9, with a tentative D call TRBD2 (5 bases). The V end was cut by 0 bases, the J end by 7 bases, with 11 bases between. The CDR3 is 14 residues long. Germline V gene data show CDR1 as SGDLS and CDR2 as YYNGEE. In DNA, the CDR3 is TGTGCCAGCAGCGTAGACGTAGGCGGGAATGAGCAGTTCTTC. This sequence encodes CASSVDVGGNEQFF.

The chain combines TRBV5-8 with TRBJ2-7, with TRBD2 matching over 8 bases. V shed 1 base and J 3 bases; nucleotides not matched to a gene: 9. The CDR3 sequence is 16 residues long. The germline CDR1 and CDR2 sequences are SGHTS and YDEGEE. The DNA of the CDR3 is TGTGCCAGCAGCTTGCGGAGTGTAGCGGGAAACTACGAGCAGTACTTC. This sequence encodes CASSLRSVAGNYEQYF.

This clone was found a few times. In DNA, the CDR3 is TGTGCCAGCAGCCTATTCCCCTATCGCGGGAGAGGAGGTACAGATACGCAGTATTTT. Translation: CASSLFPYRGRGGTDTQYF. The chain couples TRBV7-2 to TRBJ2-3; TRBD2 matches 7 bases. J was trimmed by 3 bases and V by 5 bases; bases with no gene match: 20. CDR3 length: 19 residues. Germline CDR1 SGHTA, CDR2 FQGNSA.

This chain connects TRBV3-1 (or the pseudogene TRBV3-2) to TRBJ2-1; D is unclear. V was cut by 4 bases and J by 8 bases, with 6 bases left in between. Germline CDR1 reads LGHDT; CDR2 reads YNNKEL (reference sequence). CDR3 size: 11 residues. The CDR3 loop reads CASSRVDEQFF. The CDR3 nucleotides are TGTGCCAGCAGCCGTGTCGATGAGCAGTTCTTC.